These T cell receptor beta chains were read from a single sample in a study of beta chain features in type 1 diabetes. Here immunoSEQ multiplex PCR was the method, and the copy in TCRdb shows in-frame clones only, minus some. The table shows about 410,000 clones, with approximately 15% occurring only once. Source material: naive CD4+ T cells from blood. All receptors come from a man aged 25 to 40 in good health. CDR3s leave out the opening cysteine and the closing phenylalanine or tryptophan.

>11|TRBJ1-1|TRBV7-3
ASSLSYRDKAF
>11|TRBJ2-3|TRBV19
ASSPQGGNTQY
>13|TRBJ2-1|TRBV11-2
ASSSTSGSRYEQF
>14|TRBJ2-1|TRBV5-6
ASSRAPAGGDNEQF
>11|TRBJ1-2|TRBV18
ASSPREALGYT
>11|TRBJ2-1|TRBV5-4
ASSRDSTGEQF
>13|TRBJ2-7|TRBV28
ASSPRQGRNYEQY
>13|TRBJ1-2|TRBV7-2
ASSLAPTSNYGYT
>12|TRBJ1-1|TRBV4-3
ASSQLTMNTEAF
>13|TRBJ2-4|TRBV7-2
ASSSRKGDHGDLT
>12|TRBJ2-5|TRBV30
AWTFRGREETQY
>10|TRBJ1-1|TRBV29-1
SSGQTNTEAF
>16|TRBJ2-3|TRBV5-1
ASSSGLEWGRPTDTQY
>13|TRBJ2-7|TRBV11-2
ASSLLPDSSYEQY
>12|TRBJ1-1|TRBV7-9
ASSLLQGGTEAF
>10|TRBJ2-1|TRBV5-1
ASSSQGDEQF
>10|TRBJ2-1|TRBV9
ASSPRIGEQF
>12|TRBJ2-3|TRBV9
ASSYPGGADTQY
>12|TRBJ1-5|TRBV28
ASGGGNSNQPQH
>12|TRBJ2-3|TRBV19
ASRRQGGTDTQY
>14|TRBJ2-1|TRBV14
ASSQVIAGGRGEQF
>12|TRBJ2-2|TRBV12-5
ASGLWGATGELF
>14|TRBJ2-6|TRBV9
ASSVGHSSGANVLT
>9|TRBJ2-7|TRBV6-5
ASSYINEQY
>14|TRBJ1-5|TRBV12-5
ASGSLGWEGNQPQH
>12|TRBJ2-2|TRBV18
ASSGTSAAGELF
>10|TRBJ2-1|TRBV11-3
ASSLGIREQF
>12|TRBJ2-2|TRBV5-1
ASSLGQGTGELF
>12|TRBJ2-3|TRBV5-1
ASTWEGHTDTQY
>11|TRBJ2-1|TRBV27
ASMDPGPNEQF
>12|TRBJ2-7|TRBV7-9
ASSLRGRGNEQY
>13|TRBJ2-2|TRBV10-3
ATTSTRENTGELF
>13|TRBJ2-4|TRBV15
ATSRDRVAKNIQY
>12|TRBJ2-5|TRBV5-4
ASSARQGSETQY
>14|TRBJ2-3|TRBV7-2
ASSLRLHFGTDTQY
>12|TRBJ1-1|TRBV29-1
SVAQGEYHTEAF
>11|TRBJ2-3|TRBV7-6
ASSRTSPDTQY
>10|TRBJ1-2|TRBV7-9
ASSPEGYGYT
>11|TRBJ2-3|TRBV27
ASRRTSTDTQY
>12|TRBJ2-3|TRBV5-1
ASSLAEGSDTQY
>9|TRBJ2-5|TRBV7-9
ASSSEETQY
>10|TRBJ2-1|TRBV14
ASRQLGYEQF
>13|TRBJ2-7|TRBV19
ASSIEGDRDYEQY
>14|TRBJ2-3|TRBV19
ASSVRLATLTDTQY
>16|TRBJ2-1|TRBV7-6
ASSLDGPAGGTYNEQF
>12|TRBJ1-1|TRBV9
ASSVGVENTEAF
>13|TRBJ2-1|TRBV6-5
ASAGLAGFYNEQF
>10|TRBJ2-7|TRBV7-9
ASSLELSLQY
>11|TRBJ1-1|TRBV6-5
ASMRDGRYEAF
>13|TRBJ2-1|TRBV10-3
AIGGFAGQYNEQF
>11|TRBJ2-7|TRBV7-9
ASSLGGTDEQY
>9|TRBJ2-3|TRBV30
AWSVFATQY
>10|TRBJ1-2|TRBV15
ATSPRRGGYT
>10|TRBJ2-5|TRBV10-3
AISDVPETQY
>12|TRBJ2-1|TRBV13
ASSLGLGYNEQF
>12|TRBJ2-7|TRBV4-3
ASSLRQGNYEQY
>11|TRBJ1-1|TRBV30
AWNRGLNTEAF
>12|TRBJ2-7|TRBV5-1
ASSLEGDMSEQY
>13|TRBJ2-1|TRBV7-8
ASRRTSESYNEQF